The 22 T cell receptor beta chains in this list originate from one sample, sequenced in a study of CD8+ T cells in alopecia areata listed by TCRdb under 2018. Libraries were prepared through the immunoSEQ multiplex PCR assay. RNA was extracted from all samples and reverse transcribed into cDNA as template for TCR sequencing. TCRdb took over this immuneACCESS table, retaining in-frame rearrangements with V and J assigned. Such tables are incomplete; in checked studies, under half of the missing clones stem from an unresolved V gene, and the remainder is unexplained. The table for this sample lists about 130,000 clones; about 49% of them were counted only once. Jointly, the top ten make up roughly a sixth of the sample. The time point label, read with the paper, signifies: baseline before oral tofacitinib. Sequencing used CD8+ T cells sorted from blood, obtained at week 0. These receptor sequences come from a human donor with alopecia areata.

V is TRBV6-5 and J is TRBJ2-5; D unclear. In germline, CDR1 is MNHEY, CDR2 SVGAGI. This CDR3 spans 13 amino acids. V lost 1 base to trimming and J lost 5 bases, with 8 bases between them. In nucleotides, the CDR3 is TGTGCCAGCAGTTACTTGGGCCTCGAGACCCAGTACTTC. This encodes CASSYLGLETQYF.

CDR3 in DNA: TGTGCCTGGACGATGACAGGGGTTTTCTACGAGCAGTACTTC. Residues: CAWTMTGVFYEQYF. The rearrangement links TRBV30 to TRBJ2-7; 8 nucleotides agree with TRBD1. This CDR3 has 14 amino acids. The trim removed 4 bases at V and 3 bases at J, leaving 8 bases unmatched. Looked up from germline, CDR1 is GTSNPN and CDR2 is SVGIG (reference sequence).

This chain's CDR3 is CASSWGTSTYEQYF. CDR3 nucleotide sequence: TGTGCCAGCAGTTGGGGGACTAGTACCTACGAGCAGTACTTC. The chain recombines TRBV6-1 with TRBJ2-7, with 8 nucleotides matching TRBD2. V trimming: 5 bases; J trimming: 2 bases; junction bases outside the gene matches: 5. CDR1 is MNHNS and CDR2 is SASEGT in the germline V gene. The CDR3 spans 14 residues.

This clone was seen only a few times. CDR3 loop: CASSRLAGEQETQYF. CDR3 bases: TGTGCCAGCAGTCGACTAGCGGGGGAACAAGAGACCCAGTACTTC. The V call is TRBV7-8, the J call TRBJ2-5; TRBD2 matches at 12 bases. The CDR3 is 15 amino acids. CDR1 and CDR2 (germline): SGHVS, FQNEAQ. Germline trimming cut 6 bases from V and 2 bases from J; bases unmatched to any gene: 4.

The chain uses TRBV6-5 and TRBJ2-7, with TRBD1 matching 8 bases. The CDR3 has 14 amino acids. Trimming removed 0 bases from V and 6 bases from J; junction bases left unmatched: 4. From germline, CDR1 is MNHEY and CDR2 SVGAGI. This CDR3 reads CASSYSDRVGEQYF. As DNA, the CDR3 is TGTGCCAGCAGTTACTCGGACAGGGTGGGCGAGCAGTACTTC.

The rearrangement joins TRBV4-2 to TRBJ2-7; 9 bases agree with TRBD1. This CDR3 is 17 amino acids long. V lost 1 base and J lost 4; bases outside the gene matches: 11. Germline CDR1 and CDR2: LGHNA and YNFKEQ. CDR3 amino acids: CASSQVVWDRVSYEQYF. The DNA of the CDR3 is TGTGCCAGCAGCCAAGTAGTTTGGGACAGGGTTTCTTACGAGCAGTACTTC.

By sample share, this clone is medium-sized. This chain connects TRBV5-5 to TRBJ2-2; 11 positions match TRBD1. CDR1 is SGHKS, CDR2 YYEKEE, per germline (reference sequence). There are 16 residues in the CDR3. Trimming cost V 3 bases and J 6 bases; bases outside gene matches: 7. CDR3 coding DNA: TGTGCCAGCAGCTGGGAGGACAGGGGGCCCGCCGGGGAGCTGTTTTTT. It translates to CASSWEDRGPAGELFF.

J is TRBJ1-5 and V is TRBV5-6; maybe TRBD1 (5 bases). This CDR3 comprises 15 residues. Germline CDR1 is SGHDT and CDR2 is YYEEEE. Trimming cost V 4 bases and J 1 base, with 12 bases left between them. CDR3 protein: CASSAGVVSNQPQHF. CDR3 in DNA: TGTGCCAGCAGCGCGGGGGTCGTAAGCAATCAGCCCCAGCATTTT.

The chain combines TRBV30 with TRBJ2-3; D is possibly TRBD1 (6 bases). Per germline, CDR1 GTSNPN and CDR2 SVGIG (reference sequence). The CDR3 contains 15 residues. Trimming left V 1 base short and J 3 bases short, with 14 bases between. CDR3 in DNA: TGTGCCTGGAGTGAAGTTGGGGGCGCGACAGATACGCAGTATTTT. Translating gives CAWSEVGGATDTQYF. The whole variable domain, filled in from reference TRBV30 and TRBJ2-3, reads SQTIHQWPATLVQPVGSPLSLECTVEGTSNPNLYWYRQAAGRGLQLLFYSVGIGQISSEVPQNLSASRPQDRQFILSSKKLLLSDSGFYLCAWSEVGGATDTQYFGPGTRLTVL.

The chain links TRBV7-9 to TRBJ1-5; D remains ambiguous. The germline V gene has CDR1 SEHNR and CDR2 FQNEAQ (reference sequence). Trimming pared 5 bases from V and 3 bases from J, leaving 5 bases between. The CDR3 consists of 12 residues. CDR3 in DNA: TGTGCCAGCAGCGCGTACAATCAGCCCCAGCATTTT. Encoded protein: CASSAYNQPQHF.

The chain employs TRBV30 and TRBJ2-1, with TRBD2 identical over 8 bases. Unmatched junction bases numbered 5, after V lost 2 bases and J lost 8 bases. The CDR3 is 13 amino acids. Per the germline V gene, CDR1 is GTSNPN and CDR2 is SVGIG (reference sequence). CDR3: CAWSNSGGDEQFF. The CDR3 nucleotides read TGTGCCTGGAGTAACTCCGGGGGGGATGAGCAGTTCTTC. Full variable domain (missing parts from reference TRBV30 and TRBJ2-1): SQTIHQWPATLVQPVGSPLSLECTVEGTSNPNLYWYRQAAGRGLQLLFYSVGIGQISSEVPQNLSASRPQDRQFILSSKKLLLSDSGFYLCAWSNSGGDEQFFGPGTRLTVL.

This clone was seen a few times. The chain joins TRBV27 to TRBJ1-2; 9 bases are shared with TRBD1. V shed 6 bases, J shed 7 bases, and the junction held 6 bases outside the gene matches. Germline V lookup: CDR1 MNHEY, CDR2 SMNVEV (reference sequence). The CDR3 has 13 amino acids. In DNA, the CDR3 is TGTGCCAGCAGACCTGGACAGGGGCTTGGCTACACCTTC. Translating gives CASRPGQGLGYTF.

The V gene is TRBV5-6, the J gene TRBJ2-3; D not resolved. In germline, CDR1 is SGHDT, CDR2 YYEEEE. Trimming removed 5 bases from V and 8 bases from J, with 12 bases in between. The CDR3 runs to 12 residues. The CDR3 nucleotides read TGTGCCAGCAGTTCTATGAGCGTTACGCAGTATTTT. Amino acid sequence: CASSSMSVTQYF.

This chain joins TRBV4-1 and TRBJ1-2; weak D call: TRBD1 (5 bases). This CDR3 has 14 amino acids. Trimming cost V 4 bases and J 0 bases, with 9 bases left between them. Germline values: CDR1 MGHRA, CDR2 YSYEKL. Here the CDR3 DNA reads TGCGCCAGCAGCCCCGACAGTTCTAACTATGGCTACACCTTC. Translation gives CASSPDSSNYGYTF.

Comments on this clone: A read error may explain this, as a much larger clone is one base away. The genes are TRBV6-5 and TRBJ1-6, with TRBD1 matching over 7 bases. The CDR3 sequence is 14 residues long. The trim removed 2 bases at V and 5 bases at J, leaving 0 bases unmatched. Germline loops: CDR1 MNHEY, CDR2 SVGAGI. The CDR3 here is CASSYGTDNSPLHF. CDR3 DNA: TGTGCCAGCAGTTACGGGACAGATAATTCACCCCTCCACTTT.

For this clone: Mismatch with germline at one junction end may stem from a read error. The chain is built from TRBV29-1 and TRBJ2-5; D is perhaps TRBD1 or TRBD2 (5 bases each). Per germline, CDR1 SQVTM and CDR2 ANQGSEA. The CDR3 has 16 amino acids. CDR3 sequence: CSAEKTGTMVEETQYF. In nucleotides, the CDR3 is TGCAGCGCTGAAAAAACCGGGACCATGGTTGAGGAGACCCAGTACTTC.

DNA of the CDR3: TGTGCCAGTAGTCCCGGACAGGGTCCCCACGAGCAGTACTTC. Protein sequence: CASSPGQGPHEQYF. The rearrangement joins TRBV19 to TRBJ2-7; 8 bases line up with TRBD1. The germline gives CDR1 LNHDA, CDR2 SQIVND (reference sequence). CDR3 length: 14 residues. The V segment lost 5 bases and the J segment 5 bases; nucleotides outside the gene matches: 8.

The chain combines TRBV30 with TRBJ1-4, with TRBD1 matching over 7 bases. Trimming cost V 2 bases and J 5 bases; bases outside gene matches: 5. Germline V CDR1 and CDR2: GTSNPN, SVGIG (reference sequence). This CDR3 comprises 14 residues. In DNA form, the CDR3 reads TGTGCCTGGAGTAGGGGGACAGAAAATGAAAAACTGTTTTTT. Protein: CAWSRGTENEKLFF.

The chain links TRBV30 to TRBJ1-1; D is uncertain. Trimming cost V 3 bases and J 1 base, with 9 bases left between them. Germline V gene lookup returns CDR1 GTSNPN and CDR2 SVGIG (reference sequence). CDR3 size: 13 residues. This CDR3 reads CAWSPDGNTEAFF. The CDR3 region has the DNA TGTGCCTGGAGCCCGGACGGGAACACTGAAGCTTTCTTT.

The chain carries TRBV10-3 and TRBJ2-5, with TRBD2 matching 16 bases. The junction had 4 bases not matched to a gene; V was cut back by 5 bases and J by 4 bases. Germline V gene sequence: CDR1 ENHRY, CDR2 SYGVKD. The CDR3 runs to 16 residues. The DNA of the CDR3 is TGTGCCATCAGTCCGGGACTAGCGGGGGGGCCAGAGACCCAGTACTTC. Protein: CAISPGLAGGPETQYF.

This clone was observed a handful of times. The rearrangement links TRBV6-5 to TRBJ2-3; no clear D gene. V was clipped by 2 bases and J by 4 bases, with 10 bases between them. This CDR3 has 14 residues. Germline V gene lookup returns CDR1 MNHEY and CDR2 SVGAGI. As DNA, the CDR3 is TGTGCCAGCAGTTACGCAATGGGGTCAGATACGCAGTATTTT. This sequence encodes CASSYAMGSDTQYF.

The rearrangement links TRBV27 to TRBJ2-5; the D is unclear. CDR1 is MNHEY and CDR2 is SMNVEV in the germline V gene (reference sequence). Trimming removed 3 bases from V and 5 bases from J, with 10 bases in between. CDR3 length: 13 residues. The CDR3 sequence: CASSLGLWETQYF. CDR3 DNA: TGTGCCAGCAGTTTGGGCCTTTGGGAGACCCAGTACTTC.